Below are 18 T cell receptor beta chains sequenced from a single sample in a study of radiotherapy plus CTLA-4 blockade in lung cancer. Clones were sequenced by immunoSEQ multiplex PCR, and TCRdb holds only the in-frame ones, with some missing. The sample carries around 130,000 clones, 90% recorded once. The sample in question was peripheral blood, obtained from a patient treated with radiotherapy plus ipilimumab. The receptors derive from a human donor with non-small cell lung cancer that progressed on radiotherapy plus ipilimumab.

The CDR3 region has the DNA TGTGCCAGCAGCTTGTCGCCGGGCTCCTACGAGCAGTACTTC. Its protein is CASSLSPGSYEQYF. The gene calls are TRBV5-6 and TRBJ2-7; D remains unclear. Germline-derived CDR1 and CDR2 are SGHDT and YYEEEE. V gave up 1 base and J gave up 0 bases, with 8 bases separating them. This CDR3 has 14 residues.

The chain has TRBV4-2 and TRBJ2-6; 9 bases match TRBD2. Germline V gene data show CDR1 as LGHNA and CDR2 as YNFKEQ. Trimming removed 4 bases from V and 2 bases from J; junction bases left unmatched: 12. This CDR3 has 19 amino acids. CDR3 sequence (DNA): TGTGCCAGCAGCCTGGGGGGCGTAGCGGGAGTGGCTGGGGCCAACGTCCTGACTTTC. This codes for CASSLGGVAGVAGANVLTF.

The chain carries TRBV9 and TRBJ2-5; 10 positions agree with TRBD2. The CDR3 length is 18 residues. Germline trimming cut 0 bases from V and 2 bases from J; bases unmatched to any gene: 10. CDR1 and CDR2 from the germline V gene are SGDLS and YYNGEE. CDR3: CASSVDRVGLAEQETQYF. The DNA of the CDR3 is TGTGCCAGCAGCGTAGATCGTGTCGGACTAGCGGAGCAAGAGACCCAGTACTTC.

The DNA for the CDR3 is TGTGCCAGCTCCTCGAGGACAACAGATAACACCGGGGAGCTGTTTTTT. Its protein is CASSSRTTDNTGELFF. V usage is TRBV18 and J usage is TRBJ2-2; tentatively, D is TRBD1 (5 bases). The germline CDR1 and CDR2 sequences are KGHSH and LQKENI. Trimming took 6 bases from V and 2 from J, leaving 16 bases between them. The CDR3 extends over 16 amino acids.

This clone was observed a handful of times. The chain couples TRBV19 to TRBJ1-4; no reliable D call. This CDR3 is built from 15 residues. Trimming cost V 5 bases and J 3 bases, with 13 bases left between them. Germline V CDR1 and CDR2: LNHDA, SQIVND (reference sequence). This chain's CDR3 is CASSLRPWANEKLFF. As DNA, the CDR3 is TGTGCCAGTAGTCTGCGCCCTTGGGCTAATGAAAAACTGTTTTTT.

The chain links TRBV18 to TRBJ2-7; D assignment may be TRBD1 or TRBD2 (6 bases each). Germline CDR1 and CDR2: KGHSH and LQKENI. The V end lost 3 bases, the J end lost 7 bases, and 16 bases lay between the germline ends. This CDR3 region has 14 residues. The CDR3 is CASSPRDIAGEQYF. CDR3 sequence (DNA): TGTGCCAGCTCACCCCGGGACATCGCGGGGGAGCAGTACTTC.

The rearrangement joins TRBV18 to TRBJ1-1; a weak D match, TRBD1 (6 bases). V was pared by 0 bases and J by 1 base, with 9 bases between. The length of the CDR3 is 15 residues. Germline V gene data show CDR1 as KGHSH and CDR2 as LQKENI. CDR3: CASSPPDRKNTEAFF. CDR3 nucleotides: TGTGCCAGCTCACCACCAGACAGGAAGAACACTGAAGCTTTCTTT.

This rearrangement joins TRBV5-1 to TRBJ2-3, with 10 bases identical to TRBD2. The CDR3 runs 15 residues. CDR1 and CDR2 from the germline V gene are SGHRS and YFSETQ. V shed 4 bases, J shed 4 bases, and the junction held 6 bases outside the gene matches. The CDR3, as DNA: TGCGCCAGCAGCCCACTAGCGGGGATCCCAGATACGCAGTATTTT. The encoded protein is CASSPLAGIPDTQYF. Combining the CDR3 with reference TRBV5-1 and TRBJ2-3 gives the whole variable domain KAGVTQTPRYLIKTRGQQVTLSCSPISGHRSVSWYQQTPGQGLQFLFEYFSETQRNKGNFPGRFSGRQFSNSRSEMNVSTLELGDSALYLCASSPLAGIPDTQYFGPGTRLTVL.

The V and J genes are TRBV7-9 and TRBJ2-1; 9 positions match TRBD1. V lost 5 bases to trimming and J lost 4 bases; unmatched junction nucleotides: 15. The CDR3 is made up of 18 amino acids. Per germline, CDR1 SEHNR and CDR2 FQNEAQ (reference sequence). For the CDR3, the DNA is TGTGCCAGCAGCCCCGGACAGGGGTCACTCTCATCGTACAATGAGCAGTTCTTC. This gives the protein CASSPGQGSLSSYNEQFF. The entire variable domain, with the rest obtained from reference TRBV7-9 and TRBJ2-1, is as follows: DTGVSQNPRHKITKRGQNVTFRCDPISEHNRLYWYRQTLGQGPEFLTYFQNEAQLEKSRLLSDRFSAERPKGSFSTLEIQRTEQGDSAMYLCASSPGQGSLSSYNEQFFGPGTRLTVL.

V usage is TRBV2 and J usage is TRBJ2-7, with a possible D match to TRBD1 (6 bases). The CDR3 extends over 15 amino acids. Germline V gene data show CDR1 as SNHLY and CDR2 as FYNNEI. Between the trimmed V and J ends, which lost 5 bases and 2 bases, there was a span of 16 bases. The chain's CDR3 is CASSPTGNWAYEQYF. The CDR3 region has the DNA TGTGCCAGCAGTCCTACAGGGAACTGGGCCTACGAGCAGTACTTC.

The chain joins TRBV11-3 to TRBJ2-2; perhaps D is TRBD1 or TRBD2 (6 bases each). V lost 3 bases, J lost 5 bases, and 10 bases lay in between. The CDR3 runs to 14 residues. Germline CDR1 is SGHNT and CDR2 is YENEEA. CDR3 protein: CASSFTGATGELFF. The CDR3, as DNA: TGTGCCAGCAGCTTTACGGGGGCAACCGGGGAGCTGTTTTTT.

The chain has TRBV30 and TRBJ1-5, with no clear D. The germline V gene encodes CDR1 GTSNPN and CDR2 SVGIG (reference sequence). Deletions cut 0 bases from V and 7 bases from J, with 13 bases between. This CDR3 is 14 amino acids long. CDR3 loop: CAWSVAVAGQPQHF. The CDR3 nucleotides read TGTGCCTGGAGTGTAGCTGTGGCGGGGCAGCCCCAGCATTTT.

This clone came up once. The chain links TRBV9 to TRBJ2-2; the match to TRBD2 covers 8 bases. This CDR3 is built from 16 residues. The ends lost 4 bases at V and 4 bases at J; junction bases unmatched: 9. CDR1 is SGDLS, CDR2 YYNGEE, per germline. CDR3 residues: CASSFSGEGRTGELFF. The CDR3 region has the DNA TGTGCCAGCAGCTTTAGCGGGGAGGGACGCACCGGGGAGCTGTTTTTT.

The chain recombines TRBV5-1 with TRBJ2-3; 7 bases agree with TRBD2. Looked up from germline, CDR1 is SGHRS and CDR2 is YFSETQ. CDR3 length equals 15 residues. V shed 2 bases and J 1 base; nucleotides not matched to a gene: 4. The CDR3 region is CASSFGGKGTDTQYF. CDR3 in DNA: TGCGCCAGCAGCTTCGGGGGGAAGGGCACAGATACGCAGTATTTT.

V is TRBV5-1 and J is TRBJ2-1, with 11 bases aligning to TRBD2. This CDR3 has 14 residues. CDR1 SGHRS and CDR2 YFSETQ come from the germline V gene. V trimming: 0 bases; J trimming: 10 bases; junction bases outside the gene matches: 3. The CDR3 here is CASSLGLAGLEQFF. The DNA of the CDR3 is TGCGCCAGCAGCTTGGGACTAGCGGGATTGGAGCAGTTCTTC.

This clone was counted between two and nine times. V gene TRBV19 combines with J gene TRBJ1-3, with TRBD1 identical over 7 bases. There are 15 residues in the CDR3. CDR1 is LNHDA and CDR2 is SQIVND in the germline V gene (reference sequence). V lost 7 bases to trimming and J lost 0 bases; unmatched junction nucleotides: 6. The CDR3 nucleotides are TGTGCCAGTACCCGACAGGGTTTCTCTGGAAACACCATATATTTT. It translates to CASTRQGFSGNTIYF. Combining the CDR3 with reference TRBV19 and TRBJ1-3 gives the whole variable domain DGGITQSPKYLFRKEGQNVTLSCEQNLNHDAMYWYRQDPGQGLRLIYYSQIVNDFQKGDIAEGYSVSREKKESFPLTVTSAQKNPTAFYLCASTRQGFSGNTIYFGEGSWLTVV.

This rearrangement joins TRBV5-1 to TRBJ1-1; no reliable D call. Germline V gene data show CDR1 as SGHRS and CDR2 as YFSETQ. Trimming left V 1 base short and J 2 bases short, with 9 bases between. The CDR3 is made up of 14 amino acids. DNA of the CDR3: TGCGCCAGCAGCTTGACCGGGCCAAACACTGAAGCTTTCTTT. As protein: CASSLTGPNTEAFF.

The genes are TRBV5-1 and TRBJ1-1; the D gene is possibly TRBD1 (5 bases). The V and J ends lost 6 bases and 6 bases respectively, with 21 bases between them. The length of the CDR3 is 15 residues. The germline V gene has CDR1 SGHRS and CDR2 YFSETQ. Here the CDR3 reads CASTPGWSGNAEAFF. Here the CDR3 DNA reads TGCGCCAGCACTCCAGGGTGGTCGGGAAACGCTGAAGCTTTCTTT.